This is a list of T cell receptor beta chains from one sample in a study of blood T cell repertoires in COVID-19. Profiled with immunoSEQ multiplex PCR; TCRdb holds only in-frame clones, not every one. The sample lists 300,000 to 400,000 clones; roughly 86% were seen once. Sequences were obtained from peripheral blood. All receptors come from a human donor in a cohort sampled during active COVID-19. The CDR3 runs from the conserved cysteine through the conserved F or W. The D gene is left open where the match is weak. Clone size is stated in some rows and not others, as once, few, many or a class when expanded.

clone size: NA
J gene: TRBJ1-4
V gene: TRBV28
D gene: TRBD1
CDR3 protein: CASSHGGQESEKLFF
CDR3 DNA: TGTGCCAGCAGTCATGGGGGACAGGAAAGTGAAAAACTGTTTTTT

clone size: NA
J gene: TRBJ2-1
V gene: TRBV28
D gene: TRBD2
CDR3 protein: CASSTSDNEQFF
CDR3 DNA: TGTGCCAGCAGTACTAGCGACAATGAGCAGTTCTTC

clone size: NA
J gene: TRBJ1-5
V gene: TRBV2
D gene: NA
CDR3 protein: CASSVSGNQPQHF
CDR3 DNA: TGTGCCAGCAGTGTTTCGGGTAATCAGCCCCAGCATTTT

clone size: NA
J gene: TRBJ2-7
V gene: TRBV27
D gene: TRBD1
CDR3 protein: CASSLSRGRLDEQYF
CDR3 DNA: TGTGCCAGCAGTTTATCAAGGGGGCGACTCGACGAGCAGTACTTC

clone size: NA
J gene: TRBJ2-2
V gene: TRBV7-2
D gene: TRBD2
CDR3 protein: CASSLRLAGAGGELFF
CDR3 DNA: TGTGCCAGCAGTCTCAGACTAGCGGGTGCCGGCGGGGAGCTGTTTTTT

clone size: few
J gene: TRBJ1-2
V gene: TRBV27
D gene: NA
CDR3 protein: CASSPLSTVSRGYTF
CDR3 DNA: TGTGCCAGCAGTCCTCTATCGACAGTCTCAAGGGGCTACACCTTC

clone size: NA
J gene: TRBJ2-7
V gene: TRBV7-2
D gene: NA
CDR3 protein: CASSRMSGHEDEQYF
CDR3 DNA: TGTGCCAGCAGCCGCATGTCAGGGCACGAGGACGAGCAGTACTTC

clone size: NA
J gene: TRBJ1-5
V gene: TRBV28
D gene: TRBD1
CDR3 protein: CAMGDRSNQPQHF
CDR3 DNA: TGTGCCATGGGGGACAGGAGCAATCAGCCCCAGCATTTT

clone size: few
J gene: TRBJ1-1
V gene: TRBV2
D gene: NA
CDR3 protein: CASSPYTEAFF
CDR3 DNA: TGTGCCAGCAGTCCCTACACTGAAGCTTTCTTT

clone size: NA
J gene: TRBJ2-1
V gene: TRBV4-2
D gene: TRBD1
CDR3 protein: CASSPRRDRPYNEQFF
CDR3 DNA: TGTGCCAGCAGCCCCCGAAGGGACAGGCCCTACAATGAGCAGTTCTTC

clone size: NA
J gene: TRBJ2-3
V gene: TRBV5-1
D gene: TRBD2
CDR3 protein: CASSRLAGGPDTQYF
CDR3 DNA: TGCGCCAGCAGCCGACTAGCGGGGGGCCCAGATACGCAGTATTTT

clone size: NA
J gene: TRBJ2-7
V gene: TRBV23-1
D gene: TRBD2
CDR3 protein: CASSWRGGSSENYEQYF
CDR3 DNA: TGCGCCAGCAGCTGGCGGGGAGGGTCTAGCGAGAACTACGAGCAGTACTTC

clone size: NA
J gene: TRBJ2-5
V gene: TRBV7-2
D gene: NA
CDR3 protein: CASSSPDRPRTQYF
CDR3 DNA: TGTGCCAGCAGCTCCCCAGACAGGCCCCGGACCCAGTACTTC

clone size: NA
J gene: TRBJ1-6
V gene: TRBV27
D gene: TRBD1
CDR3 protein: CASSRERDSWTLHF
CDR3 DNA: TGTGCCAGCAGCCGGGAGAGGGACAGTTGGACCCTCCACTTT

clone size: NA
J gene: TRBJ2-7
V gene: TRBV19
D gene: TRBD2
CDR3 protein: CASRTGTSGSQQYF
CDR3 DNA: TGTGCCAGTCGGACAGGGACTAGCGGGAGCCAGCAGTACTTC

clone size: NA
J gene: TRBJ2-5
V gene: TRBV5-1
D gene: NA
CDR3 protein: CASSATAPRETQYF
CDR3 DNA: TGCGCCAGCAGCGCGACAGCTCCCCGAGAGACCCAGTACTTC

clone size: NA
J gene: TRBJ2-1
V gene: TRBV18
D gene: TRBD1
CDR3 protein: CASSPGTDNEQFF
CDR3 DNA: TGTGCCAGCTCACCGGGGACAGATAATGAGCAGTTCTTC

clone size: NA
J gene: TRBJ1-3
V gene: TRBV5-8
D gene: NA
CDR3 protein: CASSLETGSGNTIYF
CDR3 DNA: TGTGCCAGCAGCCTCGAAACAGGATCTGGAAACACCATATATTTT

clone size: NA
J gene: TRBJ1-1
V gene: TRBV10-1
D gene: NA
CDR3 protein: CASSGGGNTEAFF
CDR3 DNA: TGCGCCAGCAGTGGAGGGGGGAACACTGAAGCTTTCTTT

clone size: NA
J gene: TRBJ1-2
V gene: TRBV7-2
D gene: NA
CDR3 protein: CASSLQAGNYGYTF
CDR3 DNA: TGTGCCAGCAGCTTACAGGCGGGGAACTATGGCTACACCTTC

clone size: NA
J gene: TRBJ1-1
V gene: TRBV5-6
D gene: NA
CDR3 protein: CASSSGGPIKSRAFF
CDR3 DNA: TGTGCCAGCAGCTCCGGGGGGCCTATTAAATCTCGGGCTTTCTTT

clone size: NA
J gene: TRBJ2-2
V gene: TRBV9
D gene: TRBD1
CDR3 protein: CASGGQGRENPNTGELFF
CDR3 DNA: TGTGCCAGCGGTGGACAGGGAAGGGAGAACCCGAACACCGGGGAGCTGTTTTTT

clone size: NA
J gene: TRBJ2-1
V gene: TRBV7-2
D gene: NA
CDR3 protein: CASSLGVGGGAVNEQFF
CDR3 DNA: TGTGCCAGCAGCTTAGGGGTTGGAGGGGGCGCGGTCAATGAGCAGTTCTTC

clone size: NA
J gene: TRBJ2-7
V gene: TRBV28
D gene: NA
CDR3 protein: CASSGGQPYEQYF
CDR3 DNA: TGTGCCAGCAGTGGAGGACAGCCCTACGAGCAGTACTTC

clone size: NA
J gene: TRBJ2-5
V gene: TRBV2
D gene: TRBD2
CDR3 protein: CASSKTSGQETQYF
CDR3 DNA: TGTGCCAGCAGTAAAACTAGCGGCCAAGAGACCCAGTACTTC

clone size: NA
J gene: TRBJ1-1
V gene: TRBV12-3/TRBV12-4
D gene: NA
CDR3 protein: CASSLGRITEAFF
CDR3 DNA: TGTGCCAGCAGTCTAGGGCGGATCACTGAAGCTTTCTTT

clone size: NA
J gene: TRBJ2-7
V gene: TRBV5-1
D gene: TRBD2
CDR3 protein: CASSLGLGFYEQYF
CDR3 DNA: TGCGCCAGCAGCCTGGGACTAGGCTTCTACGAGCAGTACTTC

clone size: once
J gene: TRBJ2-6
V gene: TRBV18
D gene: NA
CDR3 protein: CASSPQQQGGSGANVLTF
CDR3 DNA: TGTGCCAGCTCACCACAGCAACAGGGTGGATCTGGGGCCAACGTCCTGACTTTC

clone size: NA
J gene: TRBJ2-6
V gene: TRBV5-8
D gene: NA
CDR3 protein: CASSRFKGYGANVLTF
CDR3 DNA: TGTGCCAGCAGCCGTTTTAAGGGGTACGGGGCCAACGTCCTGACTTTC

clone size: NA
J gene: TRBJ1-1
V gene: TRBV2
D gene: NA
CDR3 protein: CASSETELNTEAFF
CDR3 DNA: TGTGCCAGCAGTGAGACAGAGCTGAACACTGAAGCTTTCTTT

clone size: NA
J gene: TRBJ2-7
V gene: TRBV9
D gene: TRBD1
CDR3 protein: CASSASTGGNEQQYF
CDR3 DNA: TGTGCCAGCAGCGCCTCGACAGGGGGAAATGAACAGCAGTACTTC

clone size: NA
J gene: TRBJ1-2
V gene: TRBV10-3
D gene: NA
CDR3 protein: CAISPGGANYGYTF
CDR3 DNA: TGTGCCATCAGTCCGGGGGGAGCTAACTATGGCTACACCTTC

clone size: NA
J gene: TRBJ2-7
V gene: TRBV5-1
D gene: TRBD1
CDR3 protein: CASSEPGQYEQYF
CDR3 DNA: TGCGCCAGCAGCGAACCGGGACAGTACGAGCAGTACTTC

clone size: few
J gene: TRBJ1-2
V gene: TRBV3-1/TRBV3-2
D gene: NA
CDR3 protein: CASSQSSGRYTF
CDR3 DNA: TGTGCCAGCAGCCAATCTTCAGGGAGGTACACCTTC

clone size: once
J gene: TRBJ2-1
V gene: TRBV7-9
D gene: TRBD2
CDR3 protein: CASSLREGSSYNEQFF
CDR3 DNA: TGTGCCAGCAGCCTACGGGAGGGCAGCTCCTACAATGAGCAGTTCTTC

clone size: NA
J gene: TRBJ2-6
V gene: TRBV23-1
D gene: NA
CDR3 protein: CASSLLTGCSGANVLTF
CDR3 DNA: TGCGCCAGCAGCCTCCTGACAGGATGCTCTGGGGCCAACGTCCTGACTTTC

clone size: NA
J gene: TRBJ2-5
V gene: TRBV28
D gene: TRBD2
CDR3 protein: CASSLPSGRALSQETQYF
CDR3 DNA: TGTGCCAGCAGTTTACCCAGCGGGAGGGCCTTAAGTCAAGAGACCCAGTACTTC

clone size: NA
J gene: TRBJ2-3
V gene: TRBV19
D gene: TRBD2
CDR3 protein: CASSIAGTSGGTDTQYF
CDR3 DNA: TGTGCCAGTAGTATAGCCGGGACTAGCGGGGGGACGGATACGCAGTATTTT

clone size: NA
J gene: TRBJ1-2
V gene: TRBV5-1
D gene: TRBD1
CDR3 protein: CASSFRPVTGGAEGYTF
CDR3 DNA: TGCGCCAGCAGCTTTCGACCTGTGACAGGGGGCGCGGAGGGCTACACCTTC

clone size: NA
J gene: TRBJ2-7
V gene: TRBV10-3
D gene: TRBD1
CDR3 protein: CAISEASGQGAYEQYF
CDR3 DNA: TGTGCCATCAGTGAGGCCTCGGGACAGGGAGCCTACGAGCAGTACTTC

clone size: NA
J gene: TRBJ2-5
V gene: TRBV25-1
D gene: TRBD2
CDR3 protein: CASSETAGGPKTQYF
CDR3 DNA: TGTGCCAGCAGTGAAACTGCGGGGGGGCCGAAGACCCAGTACTTC

clone size: NA
J gene: TRBJ1-5
V gene: TRBV21-1
D gene: NA
CDR3 protein: CASSKGGQGRNQPQHF
CDR3 DNA: TGTGCCAGCAGCAAAGGGGGACAGGGCCGCAATCAGCCCCAGCATTTT

clone size: NA
J gene: TRBJ2-3
V gene: TRBV27
D gene: TRBD1
CDR3 protein: CASRRDRATDTQYF
CDR3 DNA: TGTGCCAGCAGAAGGGACAGGGCCACAGATACGCAGTATTTT

clone size: NA
J gene: TRBJ2-1
V gene: TRBV6-5
D gene: NA
CDR3 protein: CASTQQGDGGNEQFF
CDR3 DNA: TGTGCCAGCACTCAACAGGGGGACGGGGGGAATGAGCAGTTCTTC

clone size: NA
J gene: TRBJ2-4
V gene: TRBV24-1
D gene: NA
CDR3 protein: CATSGAAKNIQYF
CDR3 DNA: TGTGCCACCAGTGGGGCAGCCAAAAACATTCAGTACTTC

clone size: NA
J gene: TRBJ2-6
V gene: TRBV7-2
D gene: NA
CDR3 protein: CASSLQVFNSGANVLTF
CDR3 DNA: TGTGCCAGCAGCTTACAGGTTTTCAACTCTGGGGCCAACGTCCTGACTTTC

clone size: NA
J gene: TRBJ2-7
V gene: TRBV7-3
D gene: TRBD2
CDR3 protein: CASSFSSGSSYEQYF
CDR3 DNA: TGTGCCAGCAGCTTCTCTAGCGGGAGCTCCTACGAGCAGTACTTC

clone size: NA
J gene: TRBJ1-4
V gene: TRBV3-1/TRBV3-2
D gene: TRBD1
CDR3 protein: CASSRTGGNEKLFF
CDR3 DNA: TGTGCCAGCAGCCGTACAGGGGGCAATGAAAAACTGTTTTTT

clone size: NA
J gene: TRBJ1-4
V gene: TRBV2
D gene: TRBD1
CDR3 protein: CASKKPSAYRGKSEKLFF
CDR3 DNA: TGTGCCAGCAAGAAACCTTCGGCCTACAGGGGGAAATCTGAAAAACTGTTTTTT

clone size: NA
J gene: TRBJ2-7
V gene: TRBV30
D gene: NA
CDR3 protein: CAWRPREARPYEQYF
CDR3 DNA: TGTGCCTGGAGGCCTCGCGAGGCTAGGCCCTACGAGCAGTACTTC

clone size: NA
J gene: TRBJ2-7
V gene: TRBV21-1
D gene: NA
CDR3 protein: CASSKGSANNRQPRDEQYF
CDR3 DNA: TGTGCCAGCAGCAAAGGTTCAGCAAACAATAGGCAACCCCGGGACGAGCAGTACTTC